This T cell receptor beta chain was recovered during a study of T cell responses to AZD1222 COVID-19 vaccine. Study-wide points: Only 5 to 7 AZD1222 recipients were seropositive at baseline.

Sequencing used immunoSEQ multiplex PCR; TCRdb keeps in-frame clones, though not all of them. Here the sample spans 75,000 to 85,000 clones, approximately 86% being singletons. This CDR3 is 12 amino acids long. V gave up 3 bases and J gave up 5 bases, with 5 bases separating them. Germline-derived CDR1 and CDR2 are SGHRS and YFSETQ. On this clone itself: The antigen remains unidentified.

The TCR sequence derives from an adult in good health. Source: peripheral blood, taken on day 0 of AZD1222 vaccination. The chain joins TRBV5-1 to TRBJ2-2; D is unclear. DNA for the CDR3: TGCGCCAGCAGCTCCGAGACCGGGGAGCTGTTTTTT. This translates into CASSSETGELFF.